This T cell receptor (beta chain) was captured in a study of shared clonotypes between healthy human individuals. Study-wide findings and caveats: Compared with memory subsets, naive subsets generally had larger estimated richness.

The table lists this clone with a few counts. Antigen specificity is unknown. Other DNA variants within this sample encode the same CDR3. Germline values: CDR1 MGHRA, CDR2 YSYEKL. The ends were cut back, 1 base at V and 1 base at J, with 5 bases in the middle. The CDR3 length is 13 residues. The assay ran at deep level. Several immunoSEQ plates held equal portions of the genomic DNA taken from each subset. The repertoire was sequenced with immunoSEQ multiplex PCR; TCRdb's copy has only in-frame clones and lacks some. The repertoire holds nearly 2 million clones, with around 96% as singletons. Naive CD8 cells were CD45RO-negative, positively selected for CCR7, excluding terminally differentiated effector memory CD45RA+ cells. All donors were healthy HIV-negative adults lacking recent acute infections or vaccinations.

This clonotype was sampled from a man aged 18 to 29 in good health. The sequenced material came from naive CD8+ T cells sorted from blood. J is TRBJ2-7 and V is TRBV4-1; D not certain. This CDR3 reads CASSQGPSYEQYF. Written as DNA, the CDR3 is TGCGCCAGCAGCCAAGGCCCTTCCTACGAGCAGTACTTC.